This T cell receptor beta chain was sequenced for a study of T cells in Graves' hyperthyroidism and ophthalmopathy (dated by TCRdb to 2018 to 2020). With respect to the entire study: Peripheral blood samples were taken at the time of initial diagnosis, prior to any treatment. For training and testing, the 110 or so patients in the discovery cohort were randomly divided in a 7:3 ratio. Once sampling was done, hyperthyroidism patients were given methimazole at a starting dose of 30 mg daily, whereas ophthalmopathy patients were given high-dose intravenous methylprednisolone. A discovery cohort of about a hundred patients, approximately 44 with Graves' ophthalmopathy and 57 with stable Graves' hyperthyroidism, was used to find distinguishing TCR V-J signatures. In addition, the study compared T-cell repertoires in thyroid tissue and in blood from roughly six Graves' hyperthyroidism patients. Prospective prediction of ophthalmopathy was tested in an independent validation cohort of 18 hyperthyroidism patients and 15 to 17 patients who later progressed to ophthalmopathy. According to the paper, TCR Vbeta CDR3 sequencing was carried out on 135 peripheral blood samples, which came from under 50 ophthalmopathy, around 74 hyperthyroidism and roughly 17 progressor patients.

Reading from cysteine to phenylalanine, the CDR3 counts 11 amino acids. Only the CDR3 part of the read is kept: 33 bases, read in frame from the first base. Based on the germline V gene (reference sequence), the CDR1 and CDR2 sequences are GTSNPN and SVGIG. Relative to germline, V is 2 bases shorter and J is 2 bases shorter, with 2 bases between their ends. This clonotype has at least ten counts. Its antigen target is currently unknown. The record has no base qualities; no much larger clone is one base away. In the ophthalmopathy patients, disease was moderately to severely active, with a Clinical Activity Score of 3 or more, a NOSPECS grade of 4 or more, and a duration of less than 3 months. Exclusion was applied to patients with uncontrolled infections, other autoimmune diseases, pregnancy or lactation. Diagnoses relied on clinical symptoms, serum thyroxine and TRAb, thyroid ultrasound and orbital computed tomography. PBMCs were separated from roughly 10 ml of fresh peripheral blood using Ficoll-Paque density gradient centrifugation. Total RNA was extracted with Trizol reagent, and quality was checked on an Agilent 2100 Bioanalyzer.

What the authors observed across the whole study: Most expanded thyroid clonotypes (frequency above 0.001) were also found in blood, which suggests that blood repertoires may mirror thyroid immune responses. In validation, progression to ophthalmopathy was predicted by the model with around 71% sensitivity and around 76% specificity, a median of roughly 6 months before onset. A model built on a 13 V-J signature distinguished ophthalmopathy from stable hyperthyroidism, reaching around 90% sensitivity and under 84% specificity in cross-validation and 80%/75% in testing. No statistical method was used to fix the sample size in advance, and group allocation was not hidden from the investigators.

Amplification of TCR beta CDR3 regions was carried out from RNA transcripts. The TCR CDR3 was subjected to a first round of RT-PCR using the HTBI primer set and the Qiagen OneStep RT-PCR kit. The libraries were constructed in a second round of multiplex PCR and then size-selected and purified. The libraries were sequenced on an Illumina HiSeq2000 using paired-end 100 bp reads. The paper's data handling went like this. Raw data were processed with SOAPnuke, discarding reads with adapters, uncalled bases, mean Phred below 15, or no exact constant-primer or identifier match. High-quality paired reads were merged with COPE v1.2.5, and unique nucleotide sequences were defined as clonotypes. MiTCR v1.1 was used to align clonotypes to the IMGT TRBV, TRBD and TRBJ reference segments. Analysis was restricted to V-J combinations with a frequency above 0.0001, which covered about 99% of repertoires. A TCS score was defined as the ratio of F50 (clonal expansion) to E x V (chaos), with BLOSUM62-based TCRdist applied between CDR3 peptides within each V-J. Welch's t-statistics and random forest reduced roughly 530 V-J features to about 12, which were used in a naive Bayes classifier (R e1071). TCRdb cleaned the public reads at Q25 with fastp, built clones with MiXCR and kept in-frame beta chains. Merged by CDR3 protein, the rows form single entries marked with the most common genes and DNA. What appears here as the V and J calls and clone size reflects TCRdb's work, not the paper's. Counted in this sample were around 690,000 distinct CDR3 sequences; around 21% of them appeared once. The ten biggest clones cover more than 30% of the sample.

The sequence derives from a man aged 30 to 39 with Graves' ophthalmopathy. The specimen sequenced was blood. The chain employs TRBV30 and TRBJ2-3, with the identity of the D gene unclear. The CDR3 loop reads CAWSSTDTQYF. The DNA is as follows: TGTGCCTGGAGTTCCACAGATACGCAGTATTTT.